This TCR beta chain was sequenced during a study of blood T cell repertoires in COVID-19. Study overall: T cells, B-cell-depleted T cells, or PBMCs supplied cDNA or gDNA.

The trim removed 4 bases at V and 7 bases at J, leaving 15 bases unmatched. There are 16 residues in the CDR3. Germline CDR1 reads SGHVS; CDR2 reads FQNEAQ. As processed by the authors: The authors estimated nucleated cell counts from reference gene primer amplification. The protocol was immunoSEQ multiplex PCR, while the TCRdb copy is restricted to in-frame clones and leaves out a portion. The DNA gave D and trimming, while V, J and clone size come from that table. This table holds 200,000 to 250,000 clones, more than 75% found once. What was sequenced was peripheral blood. The TCR sequence derives from a man in his fifties or sixties who had recovered from COVID-19. The chain carries TRBV7-8 and TRBJ2-7; 8 bases agree with TRBD1. The CDR3 coding sequence is TGTGCCAGCAGCTCCCGCCCCCGACAGGGGAGAGGTGAGCAGTACTTC. The encoded protein is CASSSRPRQGRGEQYF.